This T cell receptor (beta chain) was sequenced in a study of blood T cell repertoires in COVID-19. Germline V CDR1 and CDR2: ENHRY, SYGVKD. The CDR3 extends over 16 amino acids. Trimming stripped 5 bases from V and 1 base from J, with 16 bases between. This clone came up once. This table comes from immunoSEQ multiplex PCR, and its TCRdb copy is limited to in-frame clones, with some not included. The data contain about 50,000 clones, about 83% of them singletons. Source material: peripheral blood. The sequence was obtained from a human donor in a cohort sampled during active COVID-19. The J gene is TRBJ2-3, the V gene TRBV10-3; tentatively, D is TRBD1 (6 bases). The CDR3 here is CAISPDGPGGTDTQYF. CDR3 sequence (DNA): TGTGCCATCAGTCCTGACGGGCCAGGGGGCACAGATACGCAGTATTTT.